A single sample gave rise to the 22 T cell receptor beta chains below, sequenced in a study of neurological immune-mediated disorders. TCRdb used MiXCR to reprocess the 5' RACE reads, holding one entry per CDR3 protein. Among tens of thousands of distinct CDR3 sequences listed, over 5.5% were seen once. Sequenced material: CD4+ T cells from blood. These receptors were taken from a woman aged 18-29 years with multiple sclerosis.

This clonotype has a handful of counts. The CDR3, as DNA: TGCGCCAGCAGTTCCGGTTTCGGCAGGCAGTACTTC. It translates to CASSSGFGRQYF. This sequence joins TRBV10-1 and TRBJ2-7, with no clear D. Deletions cut 5 bases from V and 9 bases from J, with 14 bases between. CDR1 is WNHNN and CDR2 is SYGVQD in the germline V gene (reference sequence). The CDR3 runs to 12 residues.

This clonotype has more than one count but fewer than ten. V is TRBV5-4 and J is TRBJ2-3; D assignment may be TRBD1 or TRBD2 (5 bases each). This CDR3 spans 13 amino acids. Germline V gene lookup returns CDR1 SGHNT and CDR2 YYREEE (reference sequence). Between the trimmed V and J ends, which lost 3 bases and 13 bases, there was a span of 18 bases. The CDR3 nucleotides read TGTGCCAGCAGCTATCGGGACCGCGCATCTAAGTATTTT. Translated, it gives CASSYRDRASKYF.

This clonotype was found many times. The chain couples TRBV2 to TRBJ1-4; TRBD1 is a possible D gene (6 bases). Trimming removed 6 bases at V and 5 bases at J, with 19 bases between. The CDR3 contains 16 residues. The V gene's germline CDR1 is SNHLY and CDR2 FYNNEI. The CDR3 spells CASRRIPGQNNEKLFF. In nucleotides, the CDR3 is TGTGCCAGCAGAAGAATACCCGGACAGAACAATGAAAAACTGTTTTTT.

There are many counts of this clonotype. CDR3 bases: TGTGCCACCAGCAGAGAATCTGGCCGAGGGATCGGCGGCTACACCTTC. Its translation: CATSRESGRGIGGYTF. The gene calls are TRBV15 and TRBJ1-2; D is uncertain. CDR3 length: 16 amino acids. Trimming took off 0 bases at V and 8 bases at J, with 19 bases between the two ends. Looked up from germline, CDR1 is LNHNV and CDR2 is YYDKDF (reference sequence).

This clonotype showed up many times. The V call is TRBV28, the J call TRBJ1-2; D is unresolved. This CDR3 comprises 15 residues. Germline assignment: CDR1 MDHEN and CDR2 SYDVKM. With 7 bases removed from V and 0 bases from J, the gap between germline ends came to 15 bases. In nucleotides, the CDR3 is TGTGCCAGCACCCACAAAGGGTTATCTAACTATGGCTACACCTTC. Amino acid sequence: CASTHKGLSNYGYTF.

In its sample, this clonotype was seen many times. CDR3 nucleotide sequence: TGTGCCACCAGCAGACTCAACAATGAGCAGTTCTTC. The encoded protein is CATSRLNNEQFF. The chain carries TRBV15 and TRBJ2-1; D not resolved. Germline V CDR1 and CDR2: LNHNV, YYDKDF (reference sequence). Trimming left V 2 bases short and J 5 bases short, with 4 bases between. The CDR3 is 12 amino acids.

This clonotype has at least ten counts. The CDR3 nucleotides read TGTGCCAGCAGTTACTCCCCCGGTCAGCCCCAGCATTTT. Its protein product is CASSYSPGQPQHF. The chain carries TRBV6-5 and TRBJ1-5; D is unclear. CDR1 is MNHEY, CDR2 SVGAGI, per germline. The V end was cut by 0 bases, the J end by 6 bases, with 6 bases between. This CDR3 contains 13 residues.

This clonotype was seen ten or more times. The genes are TRBV20-1 and TRBJ1-1, with TRBD1 matching over 7 bases. The ends lost 3 bases at V and 11 bases at J; junction bases unmatched: 6. The CDR3 has 11 amino acids. CDR1 DFQATT and CDR2 SNEGSKA come from the germline V gene (reference sequence). The CDR3, as DNA: TGCAGTGCTAGGGTGACAGGGTCTGCTTTCTTT. This sequence encodes CSARVTGSAFF.

The chain carries TRBV20-1 and TRBJ1-1; D is possibly TRBD1 (6 bases). Per the germline V gene, CDR1 is DFQATT and CDR2 is SNEGSKA (reference sequence). V was shortened by 1 base and J by 0 bases, with 9 bases between the two germline ends. This CDR3 has 14 amino acids. The CDR3 DNA reads as TGCAGTGCTAGAGGCAGGGGCATGAACACTGAAGCTTTCTTT. Its protein product is CSARGRGMNTEAFF.

This clonotype was picked up many times. The chain uses TRBV5-1 and TRBJ1-4; weak D call: TRBD1 (6 bases). CDR1 is SGHRS, CDR2 YFSETQ, per germline. V dropped 4 bases and J dropped 8 bases, with 15 bases sitting between them. This CDR3 has 14 amino acids. The CDR3: CASSPGGAGEKLFF. The CDR3 nucleotides read TGCGCCAGCAGCCCCGGGGGGGCAGGAGAAAAACTGTTTTTT.

This clonotype was detected ten times or more. The rearrangement links TRBV5-1 to TRBJ1-2; maybe TRBD1 (6 bases). V was shortened by 0 bases and J by 4 bases, with 10 bases between the two germline ends. The germline V gene encodes CDR1 SGHRS and CDR2 YFSETQ. The CDR3 totals 14 residues. The CDR3 here is CASSLEGGSYGYTF. CDR3 in DNA: TGCGCCAGCAGCTTGGAGGGGGGAAGCTATGGCTACACCTTC. Filled out from reference TRBV5-1 and TRBJ1-2, the complete variable domain reads KAGVTQTPRYLIKTRGQQVTLSCSPISGHRSVSWYQQTPGQGLQFLFEYFSETQRNKGNFPGRFSGRQFSNSRSEMNVSTLELGDSALYLCASSLEGGSYGYTFGSGTRLTVV.

This clonotype was detected ten times or more. The chain is built from TRBV6-6 and TRBJ1-3; TRBD1 is a possible D gene (5 bases). Trimming pared 6 bases from V and 4 bases from J, leaving 13 bases between. The CDR3 is 14 amino acids. Germline CDR1 and CDR2: MNHNY and SVGAGI (reference sequence). In nucleotides, the CDR3 is TGTGCCAGCAGGCTCACAGGTGCAGGAAACACCATATATTTT. It is translated as CASRLTGAGNTIYF.

This clonotype was counted at least ten times. The chain has TRBV20-1 and TRBJ2-3; TRBD2 matches at 10 bases. Germline loops: CDR1 DFQATT, CDR2 SNEGSKA (reference sequence). The J segment lost 4 bases and the V segment lost 4 bases, leaving 8 bases of the junction unmatched. The CDR3 spans 15 residues. DNA for the CDR3: TGCAGTGCTACCCAGCGGGAGGGCCCCTCAGATACGCAGTATTTT. Translation gives CSATQREGPSDTQYF.

Ten or more counts support this clonotype. The rearrangement links TRBV12-3 or TRBV12-4 to TRBJ1-1; possible D gene TRBD1, 5 bases. Trimming took 6 bases from V and 4 from J, leaving 9 bases between them. The CDR3 runs 12 residues. For the CDR3, the DNA is TGTGCCAGCAGCTTTCAGGGCACTGAAGCTTTCTTT. Its protein product is CASSFQGTEAFF.

The sample holds many counts of this clonotype. The J gene is TRBJ2-3, the V gene TRBV5-1; TRBD2 is a possible D gene (5 bases). CDR3 length: 16 residues. Trimming shortened V by 4 bases and J by 4 bases, and 19 bases separated the two germline ends. The germline CDR1 and CDR2 sequences are SGHRS and YFSETQ. The CDR3, as DNA: TGCGCCAGCAGCGCCAGATCGAGGATTAGCGCAGATACGCAGTATTTT. It translates to CASSARSRISADTQYF.

This chain connects TRBV14 to TRBJ1-1; possible D gene TRBD1, 6 bases. The germline CDR1 and CDR2 sequences are SGHDN and FVKESK. The CDR3 sequence is 16 residues long. The V gene lost 0 bases and the J gene lost 1 base, with 12 bases spanning the gap. CDR3 nucleotide sequence: TGTGCCAGCAGCCAAGAGGCGGGGGCAAAGAACACTGAAGCTTTCTTT. Amino acids: CASSQEAGAKNTEAFF. Looking up the rest from reference TRBV14 and TRBJ1-1 gives the full variable domain: EAGVTQFPSHSVIEKGQTVTLRCDPISGHDNLYWYRRVMGKEIKFLLHFVKESKQDESGMPNNRFLAERTGGTYSTLKVQPAELEDSGVYFCASSQEAGAKNTEAFFGQGTRLTVV.

This clonotype has a count of ten or more. This sequence joins TRBV5-1 and TRBJ2-7; 10 nucleotides agree with TRBD2. Looked up from germline, CDR1 is SGHRS and CDR2 is YFSETQ. The CDR3 runs to 15 residues. Trimming took 1 base from V and 7 from J; bases not matched to a gene: 8. The CDR3 sequence: CASSLSSGGSREQYF. The CDR3 coding sequence is TGCGCCAGCAGCTTGTCTAGCGGGGGATCTAGGGAGCAGTACTTC. Supplemented by reference TRBV5-1 and TRBJ2-7, the full variable domain reads KAGVTQTPRYLIKTRGQQVTLSCSPISGHRSVSWYQQTPGQGLQFLFEYFSETQRNKGNFPGRFSGRQFSNSRSEMNVSTLELGDSALYLCASSLSSGGSREQYFGPGTRLTVT.

This clonotype appeared many times. The chain joins TRBV29-1 to TRBJ1-1; TRBD1 matches 9 bases. CDR1 SQVTM and CDR2 ANQGSEA come from the germline V gene. The CDR3 is 17 residues long. Trimming cost V 2 bases and J 3 bases; bases outside gene matches: 13. CDR3 amino acids: CSVEHRRDRAPDTEAFF. CDR3 bases: TGCAGCGTTGAACACCGACGGGACAGGGCTCCCGACACTGAAGCTTTCTTT. The whole variable domain, remainder taken from reference TRBV29-1 and TRBJ1-1, is SAVISQKPSRDICQRGTSLTIQCQVDSQVTMMFWYRQQPGQSLTLIATANQGSEATYESGFVIDKFPISRPNLTFSTLTVSNMSPEDSSIYLCSVEHRRDRAPDTEAFFGQGTRLTVV.

This clonotype has just a few counts. The chain is built from TRBV2 and TRBJ1-3; 10 positions agree with TRBD1. The CDR3 is made up of 15 amino acids. V shed 3 bases and J 3 bases; nucleotides not matched to a gene: 2. CDR1 is SNHLY and CDR2 is FYNNEI in the germline V gene. CDR3 amino acids: CASSETGGFGNTIYF. The CDR3 DNA reads as TGTGCCAGCAGTGAGACAGGGGGCTTTGGAAACACCATATATTTT.

This clonotype occurred many times. This chain uses TRBV5-6 with TRBJ1-1; D uncertain. V was trimmed by 6 bases and J by 1 base, leaving 22 bases between them. In germline, CDR1 is SGHDT, CDR2 YYEEEE. The length of the CDR3 is 17 residues. The CDR3 nucleotides are TGTGCCAGCACCTCCTGGGCCCGCCTAGGAGGGAACACTGAAGCTTTCTTT. Translating gives CASTSWARLGGNTEAFF.

In this sample, this clonotype turned up many times. V is TRBV20-1 and J is TRBJ2-3; D may match TRBD1 or TRBD2 (5 bases each). The germline V gene encodes CDR1 DFQATT and CDR2 SNEGSKA (reference sequence). Trimming cost V 3 bases and J 10 bases, with 11 bases left between them. The CDR3 contains 11 residues. The DNA for the CDR3 is TGCAGTGCTAGTTTCTCGGGGCCGCAGTATTTT. The encoded protein is CSASFSGPQYF.

This clonotype was counted at least ten times. V usage is TRBV20-1 and J usage is TRBJ1-5; D not certain. Germline CDR1 and CDR2: DFQATT and SNEGSKA (reference sequence). V was pared by 3 bases and J by 0 bases, with 12 bases between. The CDR3 spans 15 residues. CDR3 in DNA: TGCAGTGCTAGGAAGCAGGACCTTAGCAATCAGCCCCAGCATTTT. Its translation is CSARKQDLSNQPQHF.